This T cell receptor beta chain was obtained from a study of T cell responses to AZD1222 COVID-19 vaccine. There are a few counts of this clone. TCRdb keeps only in-frame clones here, not all; method: immunoSEQ multiplex PCR. Of 120,000 to 150,000 clones detected, around 91% appear once; the ten largest clones hold approximately 4.8%. The input for sequencing was peripheral blood, taken on day 0 of AZD1222 vaccination. This sequence was found in an adult in good health.

The CDR3 DNA reads as TGTGCCAGCAGCGAGGGGGGAGGCAGCAAAGGAGGCTACACCTTC. It encodes CASSEGGGSKGGYTF. The chain recombines TRBV9 with TRBJ1-2, with D maybe TRBD1 (6 bases). V dropped 3 bases and J dropped 8 bases, with 20 bases sitting between them. The CDR3 extends over 15 amino acids. Germline loops: CDR1 SGDLS, CDR2 YYNGEE.